This T cell receptor beta chain was obtained from a study of shared clonotypes between healthy human individuals (dated by TCRdb to about 2020). About the study as a whole: The cohort included a few men and a couple of women between 18 and 49 years of age. For each donor, CD4 naive and CD4 memory were each run on three plates, CD8 naive on two plates, and CD8 memory on one plate. Blood TCR repertoires of a handful of healthy adults were deeply sequenced to estimate repertoire size and the extent of clonotype sharing between individuals. To increase sequencing depth and limit assay-specific biases, different laboratories used diverse techniques to prepare libraries and sequence TCR repertoires. Leukapheresis yielded between about 0.9 and 9 billion PBMCs per donor.

The germline ends are 16 bases apart after V is trimmed by 2 bases and J by 8 bases. The germline V gene provides CDR1 SGHNT and CDR2 YENEEA. Reading from cysteine to phenylalanine, the CDR3 counts 15 amino acids. The only DNA kept is the CDR3, 45 bases in frame from the first base. TCR CDR3 regions were amplified from genomic DNA by multiplex PCR using the deep immunoSEQ assay. Extracted genomic DNA from each cell subset was spread evenly across all wells of several immunoSEQ 96-well plates, with each plate serving as a replicate. Each replicate PCR for sorted subsets received about 210 ng genomic DNA, equal to tens of thousands of T cell genomes. The purified libraries were quantified using a Qubit 3.0 fluorometer, sized with a Bioanalyzer 2100, and then quantified again using the KAPA Library Quantification kit. A separate single-read 150-cycle Illumina NextSeq 550 flow cell was used to sequence each immunoSEQ 96-well plate. For the original study's pipeline: Because the immunoSEQ output held only junctional sequences and lacked quality scores, the filtering could not match the filtering applied to full-length reads. To assign V/J genes and CDR3, sequences were annotated using PyIR, a Python wrapper for IgBLAST v1.9, with IMGT germline references. Any read was removed if the V/J assignment was weak (E-value above 1e-6), the CDR3 was missing, or the read contained stop codons, out-of-frame junctions, or ambiguous translated residues. V3J clonotypes were defined as sequences sharing the same inferred V gene, J gene, and CDR3 amino acid sequence. Percentage overlap between repertoires was calculated by dividing the number of shared unique clonotypes by the size of the smaller repertoire. Repertoire richness was assessed with RTK rarefaction, the Chao1 estimator, and Recon v2.1 estimates of unobserved clonotypes. Generation probabilities were computed with OLGA for all TCRbeta clonotypes obtained by the gDNA method from a handful of donors. This is the immuneACCESS table as TCRdb keeps it, with only in-frame sequences that have V and J called. A part of the clones is gone; compared with another copy, unresolved V genes explain less than half, and the rest is unexplained. The DNA gave D and trimming, while V, J and clone size come from that table. For this sample there are 2 million to 2.5 million clones; around 90% appear just once. 0.37% of the sample is held by the ten biggest clonotypes.

What the research found in general, with its limitations: Even with the large sequencing depth, rarefaction of the sorted-subset datasets indicated that sequencing was incomplete. Across a few donors, about 5.2% of naive CD4, approximately 3.6% of naive CD8, about 2.3% of memory CD4, and approximately 0.4% of memory CD8 clonotypes were shared. Clonotypes shared by all four sorted-subset donors showed higher generation probabilities than non-shared clonotypes. Estimated clonotype richness was generally larger for naive than for memory subsets. Based on pairwise subsampling, the degree of clonotype sharing among donors was expected to be affected by sequencing depth. The small number of donors limited the genetic and exposure-history diversity represented. Sampling was restricted to blood, and TCR repertoires in tissue are likely to differ from TCR repertoires in blood.

Worth noting for this clone: This clone's antigen is unknown. No quality values exist for individual bases; no much larger clone is one base distant.

Donors were healthy HIV-negative adults with no recently reported acute infections or vaccinations. Only Caucasian adults living in Nashville, Tennessee, USA were represented among the donors. CD4+ T cells were enriched by magnetic negative selection, after which naive cells were positively selected on CD45RA and the negative fraction was taken as the memory subset. After blood collection by leukapheresis, PBMCs were isolated using Ficoll-Histopaque density gradient centrifugation and then cryopreserved in the vapor phase of liquid nitrogen. Analytical flow cytometry was used to check the purity and quantity of every magnetically sorted T cell population. Genomic DNA was isolated from every sorted fraction and measured by UV absorbance on a Nanodrop 2000c.

Source material: naive CD4+ T cells from PBMCs. What this sample's cell subset or site label stands for: CD45RA+ positively selected. The origin of this receptor is a man between 18 and 29 years old in good health. Some clones in this sample may be carry-over from other donors' samples. The sequence joins TRBV11-3 to TRBJ2-1; there is no confident call for the D gene. The DNA is TGTGCCAGCAGCTTATCCCTTAGGCCCAGTGATGAGCAGTTCTTC. This codes for CASSLSLRPSDEQFF.